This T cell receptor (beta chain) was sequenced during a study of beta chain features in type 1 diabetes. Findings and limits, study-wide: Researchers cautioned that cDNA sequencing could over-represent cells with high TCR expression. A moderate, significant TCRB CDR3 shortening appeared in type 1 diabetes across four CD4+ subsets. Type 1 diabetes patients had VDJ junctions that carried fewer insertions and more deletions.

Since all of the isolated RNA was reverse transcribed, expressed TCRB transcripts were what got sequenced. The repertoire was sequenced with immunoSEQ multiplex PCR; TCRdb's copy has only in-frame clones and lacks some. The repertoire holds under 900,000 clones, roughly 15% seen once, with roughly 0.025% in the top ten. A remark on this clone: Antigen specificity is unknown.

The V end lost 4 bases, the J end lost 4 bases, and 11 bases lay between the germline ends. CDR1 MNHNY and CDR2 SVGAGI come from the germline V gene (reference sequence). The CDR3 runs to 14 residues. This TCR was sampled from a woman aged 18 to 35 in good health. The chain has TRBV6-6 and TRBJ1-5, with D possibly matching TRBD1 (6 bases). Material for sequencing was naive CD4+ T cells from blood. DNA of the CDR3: TGTGCCAGCAGTTCTGATGACAGGAATCAGCCCCAGCATTTT. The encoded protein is CASSSDDRNQPQHF.